This TCR beta chain was obtained from a study of blood T cell repertoires in COVID-19 (dated by TCRdb to the early 2020s). A note on the overall study: For ImmuneRACE Cohort 3, a participant was defined as recovered based on two consecutive negative NP/OP PCR tests, clearance by a healthcare professional, or resolution of symptoms. The prospective study material was composed of cDNA or gDNA derived from T cells, B-cell-depleted T cells, or PBMCs. The sample metadata nearly always contained a de-identified subject ID, COVID-19 status, age in years and sex. Where available, HLA class I and class II types were obtained from metadata supplied by the sample provider rather than from assay-based typing. The samples were drawn from the first 160 participants of the ongoing ImmuneRACE study and from some 1,300 subjects provided by 6 global collaborators. The repertoires were released in a freely available public database intended as a resource for research on the immune response to SARS-CoV-2. Samples covering the acute and convalescent phases of COVID-19 were provided by collaborators in the United States, Italy and Spain. Subjects who had been exposed to COVID-19, were actively infected with it, or had recovered from it provided the deeply sampled blood TCRbeta repertoires that made up the dataset. Results and caveats for the whole study, not just this receptor: How much clinical and demographic metadata was included differed by source and by participant, and the metadata was provided uncurated.

The germline V and J ends show losses of 7 bases and 6 bases respectively, and no gene match explains 6 bases of the junction. The CDR3 runs 13 residues from the cysteine to the phenylalanine. The read is trimmed to its CDR3 DNA, 39 bases read in frame from base 1. CDR1 and CDR2, looked up from the germline V gene (reference sequence), are LNHDA and SQIVND. In this sample, this clone turned up once. Its antigen remains unidentified. No clone much larger than this one lies a single base away; base qualities are absent. In the prospective study, participants were about 18 to 100 years old, resided in approximately 25 geographic areas of the United States, and were enrolled through a virtual design. To assign participants to cohorts, the prospective study relied on clinical history that participants themselves reported in a screening survey and a study questionnaire. In the prospective study, whole blood, serum and a nasopharyngeal or oropharyngeal swab were collected from each participant by mobile phlebotomists. Participants in the prospective study had the option to provide additional blood draws and questionnaires over a roughly 2-month period. Prospective study blood samples were shipped either frozen or at room temperature before DNA extraction.

TCRbeta CDR3 regions were amplified from genomic DNA using the immunoSEQ Assay, a bias-controlled multiplex PCR. The authors' pipeline ran thus. Nucleated cell counts per sample were estimated from amplification of reference gene primers within the assay. To quantify the absolute abundance of each unique TCRbeta CDR3 rearrangement, sequence reads were collapsed and filtered. For each sample, productive Simpson clonality was calculated as the square root of Simpson's diversity index across productive rearrangements. The table comes from immuneACCESS by way of TCRdb, which keeps in-frame sequences with V and J called. Part of the clones is missing from these tables; in studies checked, under half for an unresolved V gene and the rest for unknown reasons. The D gene and trimming were derived from the DNA, and the V and J assignments and clone size from that table. The sample yields roughly 340,000 clones; over 75% were counted once. The top ten clonotypes cover around 1.9% of the sample.

The TCR comes from a man in his forties in a cohort exposed to, infected with or recovered from COVID-19 (not recorded which). This chain joins TRBV19 to TRBJ1-5; TRBD1 lines up with 7 middle nucleotides. Sample: PBMCs or T cells enriched from blood (not recorded which). CDR3 reads: CASTGQVPQPQHF. The sequenced DNA is TGTGCCAGTACCGGACAGGTCCCTCAGCCCCAGCATTTT.